This TCR beta chain was sequenced in a study of cytomegalovirus exposure and HLA in healthy donors. Study at large: About 85 million unique TCRs from HLA-typed donors were held in an early release of data.

The CDR3 runs 14 residues. V lost 4 bases to trimming and J lost 1 base; unmatched junction nucleotides: 1. Germline CDR1 is LGHNA and CDR2 is YNFKEQ. The study ran its PCR with 60 Vbeta and 13 Jbeta primers. Assay used: immunoSEQ multiplex PCR; TCRdb lists only in-frame clones, some missing. The sample consists of some 130,000 clones, roughly 70% of them appearing once. Study-wide results and caveats: Most subjects' HLA-A and HLA-B alleles were reportedly predicted from TCR beta sequences. The study assumed roughly uniform donor sequencing depth for presence/absence analyses.

Comment on this clone: Its antigen is not known.

Sample: PBMCs. The TCR comes from a woman between 55 and 75 years old in good health and CMV-seropositive. The rearrangement joins TRBV4-2 to TRBJ2-3; the match to TRBD1 covers 8 bases. The CDR3 loop reads CASSLRGRTDTQYF. In nucleotides, the CDR3 is TGTGCCAGCAGCCTCAGGGGGCGCACAGATACGCAGTATTTT.